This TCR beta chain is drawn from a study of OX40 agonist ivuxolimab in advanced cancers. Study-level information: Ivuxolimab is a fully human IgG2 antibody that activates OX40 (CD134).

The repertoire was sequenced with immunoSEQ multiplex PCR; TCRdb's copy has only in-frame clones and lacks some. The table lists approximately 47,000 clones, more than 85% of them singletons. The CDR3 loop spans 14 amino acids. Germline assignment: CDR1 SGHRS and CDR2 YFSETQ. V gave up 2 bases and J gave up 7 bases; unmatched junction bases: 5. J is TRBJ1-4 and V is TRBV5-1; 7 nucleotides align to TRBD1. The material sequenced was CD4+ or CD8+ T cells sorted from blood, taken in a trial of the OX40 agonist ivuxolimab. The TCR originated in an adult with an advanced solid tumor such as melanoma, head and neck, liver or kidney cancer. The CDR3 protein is CASSFGRGGEKLFF. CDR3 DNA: TGCGCCAGCAGCTTCGGCAGGGGGGGTGAAAAACTGTTTTTT.